A single T cell receptor (beta chain) is shown here with its context. Its antigen is not identified. The sample is drawn from a study of OX40 agonist ivuxolimab in advanced cancers. The wider study: Ivuxolimab, which is an agonistic anti-OX40 (CD134) antibody, was administered to the patients. Broader study findings: Among T cells, CD8+ cells averaged more expanded clones than CD4+ cells. Clones of CD4+ and CD8+ blood T cells grew by week 6 at doses of 0.1 to 3.0 mg/kg.

Assay: immunoSEQ multiplex PCR; the TCRdb copy retains only in-frame clones and omits some. The sample consists of about 100,000 clones, approximately 90% of them appearing once. The CDR3 is made up of 16 amino acids. CDR1 and CDR2 from the germline V gene are MDHEN and SYDVKM. V lost 10 bases and J 0 bases, leaving 16 bases between the germline ends. This material consisted of CD4+ or CD8+ T cells sorted from blood, taken in a trial of the OX40 agonist ivuxolimab. This TCR derives from an adult with an advanced solid tumor such as melanoma, head and neck, liver or kidney cancer. This rearrangement joins TRBV28 to TRBJ2-6; possible D gene TRBD2, 7 bases. The CDR3 is CATPGEGSSGANVLTF. The CDR3 coding sequence is TGTGCCACGCCAGGGGAGGGAAGCTCTGGGGCCAACGTCCTGACTTTC. The full variable domain, completed using reference TRBV28 and TRBJ2-6, is DVKVTQSSRYLVKRTGEKVFLECVQDMDHENMFWYRQDPGLGLRLIYFSYDVKMKEKGDIPEGYSVSREKKERFSLILESASTNQTSMYLCATPGEGSSGANVLTFGAGSRLTVL.